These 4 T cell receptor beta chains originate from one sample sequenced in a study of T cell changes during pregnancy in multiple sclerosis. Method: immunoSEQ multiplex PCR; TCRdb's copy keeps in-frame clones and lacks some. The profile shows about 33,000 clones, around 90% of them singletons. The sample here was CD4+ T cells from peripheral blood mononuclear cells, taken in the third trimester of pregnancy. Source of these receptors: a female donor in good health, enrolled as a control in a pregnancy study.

CDR3 DNA: TGTGCCAGCAGCCAACGCCGGGACAGGATCCACGAGCAGTACTTC. Translation: CASSQRRDRIHEQYF. The J gene is TRBJ2-7, the V gene TRBV14; 8 bases align to TRBD1. V lost 2 bases, J lost 5 bases, and 8 bases stayed unmatched. The V gene's germline CDR1 is SGHDN and CDR2 FVKESK. This CDR3 comprises 15 residues.

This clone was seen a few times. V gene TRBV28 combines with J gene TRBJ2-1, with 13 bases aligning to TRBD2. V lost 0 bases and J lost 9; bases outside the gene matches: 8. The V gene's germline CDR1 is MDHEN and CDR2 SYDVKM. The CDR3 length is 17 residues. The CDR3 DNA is TGTGCCAGCAGTTTATGGATACTAGCGGGAGGGCCTGGTGAGCAGTTCTTC. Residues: CASSLWILAGGPGEQFF. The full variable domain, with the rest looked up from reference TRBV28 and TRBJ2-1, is DVKVTQSSRYLVKRTGEKVFLECVQDMDHENMFWYRQDPGLGLRLIYFSYDVKMKEKGDIPEGYSVSREKKERFSLILESASTNQTSMYLCASSLWILAGGPGEQFFGPGTRLTVL.

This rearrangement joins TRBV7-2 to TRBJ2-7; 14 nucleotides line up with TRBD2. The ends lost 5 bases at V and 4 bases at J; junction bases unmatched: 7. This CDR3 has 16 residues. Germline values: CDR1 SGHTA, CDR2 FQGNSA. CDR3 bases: TGTGCCAGCAGCCAGACTAGCGGGAGGGCCTGGTACGAGCAGTACTTC. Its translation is CASSQTSGRAWYEQYF.

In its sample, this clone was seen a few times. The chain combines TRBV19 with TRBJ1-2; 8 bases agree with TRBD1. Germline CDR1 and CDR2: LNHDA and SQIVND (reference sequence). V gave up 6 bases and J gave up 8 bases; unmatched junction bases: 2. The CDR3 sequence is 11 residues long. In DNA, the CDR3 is TGTGCCAGTAGGACAGGGGTCGGCTACACCTTC. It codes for CASRTGVGYTF.